The subject of this entry is one T cell receptor (beta chain). The sample comes from a study of blood T cell repertoires in COVID-19. Overall study: From T cells, B-cell-depleted T cells, or PBMCs came the material, which was cDNA or gDNA.

The protocol was immunoSEQ multiplex PCR, while the TCRdb copy is restricted to in-frame clones and leaves out a portion. Among some 530,000 clones listed, approximately 85% were seen once. The CDR3 is made up of 13 amino acids. The V gene's germline CDR1 is LGHDT and CDR2 YNNKEL (reference sequence). V was shortened by 10 bases and J by 1 base, with 11 bases between the two germline ends. The TCR sequence derives from a human donor in a cohort sampled during active COVID-19. The specimen was peripheral blood. The V and J genes are TRBV3-1 (or the pseudogene TRBV3-2) and TRBJ2-1; tentatively, D is TRBD1 (5 bases). CDR3 coding DNA: TGTGCCACTTCAACAGGATCCTACAATGAGCAGTTCTTC. Its protein product is CATSTGSYNEQFF.